Below are 31 T cell receptor beta chains sequenced from a single sample in a study of cytomegalovirus exposure and HLA in healthy donors listed by TCRdb under 2017. Library generation was performed with the immunoSEQ multiplex PCR assay. For the multiplex PCR, a mixture combining 60 forward primers for TCR Vbeta segments and 13 reverse primers for TCR Jbeta segments was used. The clones in this table, taken by TCRdb from immuneACCESS, are in-frame only. Not every clone is retained; where verified, under half of the shortfall comes from an unresolved V gene, and the cause of the rest is unknown. This sample holds fewer than 90,000 clones; roughly 73% were observed only once. The top ten hold 2% to 3% of the sample. Sequencing was performed on PBMCs. The receptor source for this set is a male donor in good health and CMV-seropositive.

This sequence joins TRBV7-2 and TRBJ2-3; weak D call: TRBD1 (6 bases). Trimming took 0 bases from V and 4 from J, leaving 8 bases between them. The CDR3 runs to 14 residues. The germline V gene has CDR1 SGHTA and CDR2 FQGNSA. In nucleotides, the CDR3 is TGTGCCAGCAGCTTAGCGACAGGATCAGATACGCAGTATTTT. It translates to CASSLATGSDTQYF.

The chain combines TRBV29-1 with TRBJ2-3, with TRBD2 identical over 10 bases. Losses at the gene ends were 6 bases for V and 0 bases for J; bases not matched to a gene: 12. This CDR3 is 17 amino acids long. CDR1 is SQVTM, CDR2 ANQGSEA, per germline. The CDR3 protein is CSVFLAGGQWSTDTQYF. CDR3 DNA: TGCAGCGTGTTTTTAGCGGGAGGCCAATGGAGCACAGATACGCAGTATTTT.

The chain joins TRBV5-4 to TRBJ1-1, with D maybe TRBD1 (5 bases). CDR3 length: 13 amino acids. Germline CDR1 and CDR2: SGHNT and YYREEE (reference sequence). The V gene lost 3 bases and the J gene lost 0 bases, with 6 bases spanning the gap. The CDR3 sequence: CASSSQVNTEAFF. The CDR3 region has the DNA TGTGCCAGCAGCTCACAGGTGAACACTGAAGCTTTCTTT.

This chain uses TRBV19 with TRBJ1-2; unclear D gene. CDR1 is LNHDA, CDR2 SQIVND, per germline (reference sequence). Between the trimmed V and J ends, which lost 7 bases and 6 bases, there was a span of 18 bases. The CDR3 extends over 14 amino acids. The CDR3 bases are TGTGCCAGTAATCCGACAACTATCGGGGATGGCTACACCTTC. Amino acids: CASNPTTIGDGYTF.

This chain links TRBV9 with TRBJ2-1; 9 bases are shared with TRBD2. V lost 0 bases and J lost 2; bases outside the gene matches: 3. CDR1 and CDR2 (germline): SGDLS, YYNGEE. CDR3 length: 16 amino acids. CDR3 coding DNA: TGTGCCAGCAGCGTAGGTAGCGGGGGCACCTACAATGAGCAGTTCTTC. Translated, it gives CASSVGSGGTYNEQFF.

This clone was seen a single time. V and J are TRBV4-2 and TRBJ2-5, with D possibly TRBD2 on 6 matching bases. The end of the DNA fits TRBJ2-7 better, so the J call may be wrong. Germline CDR1 is LGHNA and CDR2 is YNFKEQ. The CDR3 is 14 residues long. CDR3 DNA: TGTGCCAGCAGCGCATTTAGCGGCACCTACGAGCAGTACTTC. Encoded protein: CASSAFSGTYEQYF.

V and J are TRBV5-1 and TRBJ2-5, with 9 bases aligning to TRBD2. The CDR3 is 16 residues long. V shed 0 bases and J 3 bases; nucleotides not matched to a gene: 6. Germline-derived CDR1 and CDR2 are SGHRS and YFSETQ. The CDR3 DNA reads TGCGCCAGCAGCTTGGCCGGATTAGCGGGAGAAGAGACCCAGTACTTC. It encodes CASSLAGLAGEETQYF.

The rearrangement links TRBV4-1 to TRBJ1-1, with unresolved D. The CDR3 spans 15 residues. CDR1 and CDR2 (germline): MGHRA, YSYEKL. Deletions cut 2 bases from V and 0 bases from J, with 10 bases between. The CDR3 here is CASSQRGSLNTEAFF. The CDR3 DNA is TGCGCCAGCAGCCAAAGAGGTTCGTTGAACACTGAAGCTTTCTTT.

This sequence joins TRBV18 and TRBJ2-2, with D possibly TRBD2 on 5 matching bases. Germline values: CDR1 KGHSH, CDR2 LQKENI. The CDR3 runs to 15 residues. V lost 8 bases and J lost 3, with 16 bases in between. CDR3 sequence: CASRDWQVDTGELFF. CDR3 nucleotide sequence: TGTGCCAGCCGGGATTGGCAGGTCGACACCGGGGAGCTGTTTTTT.

The chain is built from TRBV25-1 and TRBJ2-7; 10 bases agree with TRBD2. The junction had 5 bases not matched to a gene; V was cut back by 2 bases and J by 7 bases. The germline CDR1 and CDR2 sequences are MGHDK and SYGVNS. This CDR3 spans 14 amino acids. The CDR3 reads CASSESGRGWEQYF. The CDR3, as DNA: TGTGCCAGCAGTGAAAGCGGGAGGGGTTGGGAGCAGTACTTC.

This clone appeared a few times. This chain joins TRBV6-1 and TRBJ1-5; 7 nucleotides agree with TRBD1. Germline V gene lookup returns CDR1 MNHNS and CDR2 SASEGT. This CDR3 is 15 amino acids long. Unmatched junction bases numbered 3, after V lost 2 bases and J lost 2 bases. The CDR3 DNA reads TGTGCCAGCAGTGAACGACAGGGTGGCAATCAGCCCCAGCATTTT. It codes for CASSERQGGNQPQHF.

V is TRBV30 and J is TRBJ2-5, with 9 bases aligning to TRBD1. The end of the DNA is better explained by TRBJ2-7, so the J call may be wrong. The germline V gene has CDR1 GTSNPN and CDR2 SVGIG (reference sequence). The CDR3 totals 14 residues. Written as DNA, the CDR3 is TGTGCCTGGACGGACAGGGGCCGGTCCTACGAGCAGTACTTC. It translates to CAWTDRGRSYEQYF.

This clone was recorded a few times. J is TRBJ2-7 and V is TRBV27; TRBD2 matches at 16 bases. CDR1 is MNHEY, CDR2 SMNVEV, per germline (reference sequence). This CDR3 region has 15 residues. V was pared by 6 bases and J by 2 bases, with 1 base of the junction left unmatched. The CDR3 nucleotides read TGTGCCAGCAGGGGACTAGCGGGAGGGGCCTACGAGCAGTACTTC. It translates to CASRGLAGGAYEQYF.

This clone appeared a few times. The V and J genes are TRBV11-2 and TRBJ2-7; tentatively, D is TRBD2 (6 bases). Germline CDR1 SGHAT, CDR2 FQNNGV. Deletions cut 5 bases from V and 6 bases from J, with 14 bases between. CDR3 length equals 13 residues. The DNA of the CDR3 is TGTGCCAGCAGCGGTCCTGGGGGGATCGAGCAGTACTTC. Protein: CASSGPGGIEQYF.

The CDR3 sequence is CASSLGVGTGVGNEQFF. In DNA, the CDR3 is TGTGCCAGCAGCTTAGGCGTTGGGACAGGGGTGGGCAATGAGCAGTTCTTC. This chain uses TRBV13 with TRBJ2-1, with 10 bases fitting TRBD1. Germline V gene lookup returns CDR1 PRHDT and CDR2 FYEKMQ (reference sequence). V lost 0 bases and J lost 6; bases outside the gene matches: 8. CDR3 length: 17 residues.

The chain links TRBV11-3 to TRBJ2-1, with TRBD2 as a possible D gene (6 bases). Trimming took off 9 bases at V and 7 bases at J, with 22 bases between the two ends. Germline V gene data show CDR1 as SGHNT and CDR2 as YENEEA. The CDR3 has 15 amino acids. Written as DNA, the CDR3 is TGTGCCAGGGGGGGTAGGCTACCGAAGATGAATGAGCAGTTCTTC. Translated, it gives CARGGRLPKMNEQFF. The full variable domain, in which reference TRBV11-3 and TRBJ2-1 provide the parts outside the CDR3, is EAGVVQSPRYKIIEKKQPVAFWCNPISGHNTLYWYLQNLGQGPELLIRYENEEAVDDSQLPKDRFSAERLKGVDSTLKIQPAELGDSAVYLCARGGRLPKMNEQFFGPGTRLTVL.

The chain combines TRBV5-1 with TRBJ2-7; 9 bases match TRBD1. Trimming took 4 bases from V and 5 from J; bases not matched to a gene: 10. This CDR3 comprises 15 residues. Germline CDR1 reads SGHRS; CDR2 reads YFSETQ. CDR3 residues: CASSPNGQGSHEQYF. The CDR3 DNA sequence: TGCGCCAGCAGCCCAAATGGACAGGGGTCCCACGAGCAGTACTTC.

Details on this clone: This sample also contains other DNA sequences that code for the same CDR3. The V and J genes are TRBV28 and TRBJ1-2; D is ambiguous. Germline V gene data show CDR1 as MDHEN and CDR2 as SYDVKM. Trimming pared 2 bases from V and 4 bases from J, leaving 5 bases between. This CDR3 has 12 residues. The CDR3, as DNA: TGTGCCAGCAGTTTACGGTTCTATGGCTACACCTTC. Its protein is CASSLRFYGYTF.

J is TRBJ2-3 and V is TRBV27; 12 bases align to TRBD2. CDR1 and CDR2 (germline): MNHEY, SMNVEV (reference sequence). V gave up 6 bases and J gave up 2 bases; unmatched junction bases: 6. The CDR3 totals 16 residues. For the CDR3, the DNA is TGTGCCAGCAGACAAAGGACTAGCGGGACCACAGATACGCAGTATTTT. It translates to CASRQRTSGTTDTQYF.

The V gene is TRBV2, the J gene TRBJ2-7, with a tentative D call TRBD2 (6 bases). Germline CDR1 and CDR2: SNHLY and FYNNEI. V gave up 1 base and J gave up 2 bases, with 15 bases separating them. The CDR3 spans 16 residues. CDR3 in DNA: TGTGCCAGCAGTGAAGGGAAGGCGGGAAGGACCTACGAGCAGTACTTC. Its translation is CASSEGKAGRTYEQYF.

The chain couples TRBV5-6 to TRBJ2-1; 12 bases are a match to TRBD2. Losses at the gene ends were 4 bases for V and 0 bases for J; bases not matched to a gene: 8. The CDR3 is 18 residues long. Germline V gives CDR1 SGHDT, CDR2 YYEEEE. The CDR3 sequence: CASSRRTSGITSYNEQFF. CDR3 sequence (DNA): TGTGCCAGCAGCCGAAGGACTAGCGGGATAACCTCCTACAATGAGCAGTTCTTC.

The rearrangement joins TRBV27 to TRBJ2-7, with 15 bases lining up with TRBD2. CDR3 size: 17 residues. J lost 6 bases, V lost 4 bases, and 10 bases had no gene match. Germline CDR1 is MNHEY and CDR2 is SMNVEV (reference sequence). The DNA for the CDR3 is TGTGCCAGCAGTTCCCCTCGGACTAGCGGGAGGGCCGCCGAGCAGTACTTC. Translated, it gives CASSSPRTSGRAAEQYF.

The chain has TRBV7-9 and TRBJ2-1; D remains ambiguous. The V end lost 8 bases, the J end lost 6 bases, and 17 bases lay between the germline ends. Germline-derived CDR1 and CDR2 are SEHNR and FQNEAQ (reference sequence). The CDR3 runs 14 residues. The CDR3 DNA follows: TGTGCCAGCTCCTTCATCCTGGCTTCCAATGAGCAGTTCTTC. Residues: CASSFILASNEQFF.

This clone was found a few times. The chain is built from TRBV7-8 and TRBJ2-2, with 10 bases fitting TRBD2. V lost 5 bases, J lost 6 bases, and 6 bases stayed unmatched. Germline CDR1 SGHVS, CDR2 FQNEAQ. There are 15 residues in the CDR3. The CDR3, as DNA: TGTGCCAGCAGCCCAGCGGGAGGGCCTCCCGGGGAGCTGTTTTTT. Protein product: CASSPAGGPPGELFF. Complete variable domain (other parts from reference TRBV7-8 and TRBJ2-2): GAGVSQSPRYKVAKRGQDVALRCDPISGHVSLFWYQQALGQGPEFLTYFQNEAQLDKSGLPSDRFFAERPEGSVSTLKIQRTQQEDSAVYLCASSPAGGPPGELFFGEGSRLTVL.

This clone appeared a few times. The V call is TRBV18, the J call TRBJ2-3, with D possibly matching TRBD2 (6 bases). Germline V gives CDR1 KGHSH, CDR2 LQKENI. The CDR3 length is 16 residues. The V end lost 0 bases, the J end lost 2 bases, and 12 bases lay between the germline ends. The DNA for the CDR3 is TGTGCCAGCTCACCACCCCTTCTAGCGAACACAGATACGCAGTATTTT. Translation gives CASSPPLLANTDTQYF.

This clone has just one count. The chain has TRBV5-1 and TRBJ2-7, with 10 bases lining up with TRBD2. Germline CDR1 SGHRS, CDR2 YFSETQ. The CDR3 is made up of 20 amino acids. V lost 0 bases and J lost 2; bases outside the gene matches: 17. The CDR3 DNA reads TGCGCCAGCAGCTTGGACCTAATTAGCGGGAGGAAACGACACCCCTACGAGCAGTACTTC. Its translation: CASSLDLISGRKRHPYEQYF. Using reference TRBV5-1 and TRBJ2-7 for the parts outside the CDR3, the full variable domain is KAGVTQTPRYLIKTRGQQVTLSCSPISGHRSVSWYQQTPGQGLQFLFEYFSETQRNKGNFPGRFSGRQFSNSRSEMNVSTLELGDSALYLCASSLDLISGRKRHPYEQYFGPGTRLTVT.

Worth noting for this clone: The sample contains more than one DNA sequence encoding this CDR3. The J gene is TRBJ1-2, the V gene TRBV4-3; TRBD1 is a possible D gene (5 bases). CDR1 and CDR2 from the germline V gene are LGHNA and YSLEER. This CDR3 has 13 amino acids. V dropped 2 bases and J dropped 5 bases, with 9 bases sitting between them. CDR3 sequence reads: CASSQTGVYGYTF. As DNA, the CDR3 is TGCGCCAGCAGCCAAACGGGGGTTTATGGCTACACCTTC.

The gene calls are TRBV7-9 and TRBJ2-1, with 15 bases lining up with TRBD2. Germline V gives CDR1 SEHNR, CDR2 FQNEAQ (reference sequence). The CDR3 has 13 amino acids. Trimming cost V 5 bases and J 15 bases; bases outside gene matches: 5. The CDR3 sequence is CASSRGLAGGVFF. Here the CDR3 DNA reads TGTGCCAGCAGCCGGGGACTAGCGGGAGGTGTGTTCTTC.

This sequence joins TRBV27 and TRBJ1-5, with D perhaps matching TRBD1 (5 bases). Germline lookup yields CDR1 MNHEY and CDR2 SMNVEV (reference sequence). V lost 10 bases, J lost 0 bases, and 19 bases lay in between. The CDR3 spans 16 residues. CDR3 region: CATRGWGGDSNQPQHF. In DNA, the CDR3 is TGTGCCACAAGGGGATGGGGAGGGGATAGCAATCAGCCCCAGCATTTT.

This clone was seen a handful of times. The CDR3 DNA is TGTGCCAGCAGTGAAAGCGCGACAGATACGCAGTATTTT. As protein: CASSESATDTQYF. The chain combines TRBV6-4 with TRBJ2-3; D call uncertain. The germline V and J ends were trimmed by 3 bases and 3 bases, with 7 bases remaining between them. In germline, CDR1 is MRHNA, CDR2 SNTAGT. The CDR3 consists of 13 residues.

The genes are TRBV28 and TRBJ1-1; TRBD1 is a possible D gene (5 bases). The V end lost 4 bases, the J end lost 1 base, and 7 bases lay between the germline ends. The CDR3 sequence is 13 residues long. CDR1 and CDR2 (germline): MDHEN, SYDVKM. The chain's CDR3 is CASSSTANTEAFF. CDR3 nucleotides: TGTGCCAGCAGTTCGACAGCGAACACTGAAGCTTTCTTT.